This is a list of T cell receptor beta chains from one sample in a study of CD8 T cells in ankylosing spondylitis. Using its own MiXCR run on the 5' RACE reads, TCRdb lists one record per CDR3 protein. The sample gives under 400,000 distinct CDR3 sequences, about 9.9% of which show up once; roughly 9.2% is in the top ten. The sequenced sample was blood, either unsorted or a sorted T cell fraction (not recorded which). The receptor source for this set is a female donor with ankylosing spondylitis or in good health (not recorded which). Each CDR3 is given with its conserved first and last residue. The D gene is left open where the match is weak. Some rows mark clone size as missing; the rest say once, few, many or name a class of expanded clone.

size: many; J: TRBJ2-5; V: TRBV20-1; D: -; CDR3: CSASDHFQETQYF; DNA: TGCAGTGCTAGTGACCATTTCCAAGAGACCCAGTACTTC
size: few; J: TRBJ2-1; V: TRBV5-1; D: TRBD2; CDR3: CASSSGTIYEQFF; DNA: TGCGCCAGCAGTTCCGGGACTATCTATGAGCAGTTCTTC
size: few; J: TRBJ2-7; V: TRBV5-1; D: -; CDR3: CASSFHPGADEQYF; DNA: TGCGCCAGCAGCTTTCACCCAGGGGCGGACGAGCAGTACTTC
size: few; J: TRBJ2-1; V: TRBV27; D: TRBD2; CDR3: CASSSRLPAGGNEQFF; DNA: TGTGCCAGCAGTTCCCGACTGCCAGCGGGGGGTAATGAGCAGTTCTTC
size: few; J: TRBJ1-2; V: TRBV19; D: -; CDR3: CASSIEGASNYGYTF; DNA: TGTGCCAGTAGTATAGAGGGGGCCTCCAACTATGGCTACACCTTC
size: many; J: TRBJ1-1; V: TRBV5-8; D: -; CDR3: CASSFDGRWGKDFF; DNA: TGTGCCAGCAGCTTTGATGGAAGGTGGGGAAAAGATTTTTTT
size: few; J: TRBJ1-2; V: TRBV27; D: -; CDR3: CATTGGPNYGYTF; DNA: TGTGCCACCACCGGGGGACCGAACTATGGCTACACCTTC
size: few; J: TRBJ2-7; V: TRBV5-1; D: -; CDR3: CASSLDAGNYEQYF; DNA: TGCGCCAGCAGCTTGGATGCAGGGAACTACGAGCAGTACTTC
size: many; J: TRBJ1-6; V: TRBV6-5; D: TRBD1; CDR3: CASSYSGQGDSPLHF; DNA: TGTGCCAGCAGTTACTCGGGACAGGGAGATTCACCCCTCCACTTT
size: -; J: TRBJ2-5; V: TRBV20-1; D: -; CDR3: CSASGYDGRRPQETQYF; DNA: TGCAGTGCTAGCGGCTATGACGGCCGCAGGCCACAAGAGACCCAGTACTTC
size: many; J: TRBJ2-7; V: TRBV5-1; D: -; CDR3: CASSLVGHYEQYF; DNA: TGCGCCAGCAGCTTGGTGGGACACTACGAGCAGTACTTC
size: -; J: TRBJ2-7; V: TRBV5-6; D: -; CDR3: CASSLEGKWYSMVDEQYF; DNA: TGTGCCAGCAGCTTGGAGGGGAAGTGGTACTCTATGGTGGACGAGCAGTACTTC
size: many; J: TRBJ2-1; V: TRBV5-1; D: -; CDR3: CASSLEGGTYNEQFF; DNA: TGCGCCAGCAGCTTGGAGGGGGGAACCTACAATGAGCAGTTCTTC
size: many; J: TRBJ2-5; V: TRBV12-3/TRBV12-4; D: -; CDR3: CASSLRGKQETQYF; DNA: TGTGCCAGCAGTTTGAGAGGGAAACAAGAGACCCAGTACTTC
size: many; J: TRBJ2-7; V: TRBV27; D: TRBD1; CDR3: CASSFGQVYEQYF; DNA: TGTGCCAGCAGTTTCGGACAGGTTTACGAGCAGTACTTC
size: few; J: TRBJ1-1; V: TRBV30; D: TRBD1; CDR3: CAWRDRGEAFF; DNA: TGTGCCTGGAGGGACAGGGGTGAAGCTTTCTTT
size: many; J: TRBJ2-3; V: TRBV5-1; D: -; CDR3: CASRPLLNTDTQYF; DNA: TGCGCCAGCAGGCCCCTACTTAACACAGATACGCAGTATTTT
size: many; J: TRBJ2-5; V: TRBV12-3/TRBV12-4; D: -; CDR3: CASSWATQETQYF; DNA: TGTGCCAGCAGTTGGGCAACCCAAGAGACCCAGTACTTC
size: few; J: TRBJ2-7; V: TRBV7-9; D: -; CDR3: CASSLGGADEQYF; DNA: TGTGCCAGCAGCTTGGGGGGCGCGGACGAGCAGTACTTC
size: few; J: TRBJ2-7; V: TRBV5-5; D: -; CDR3: CASSSTEWGFYEQYF; DNA: TGTGCCAGCAGCTCGACCGAGTGGGGGTTCTACGAGCAGTACTTC
size: many; J: TRBJ2-4; V: TRBV20-1; D: -; CDR3: CSATASSTKNIQYF; DNA: TGCAGTGCTACGGCTAGCAGTACTAAAAACATTCAGTACTTC
size: many; J: TRBJ1-2; V: TRBV5-1; D: -; CDR3: CASREVGNYGYTF; DNA: TGCGCCAGCAGGGAAGTCGGTAACTATGGCTACACCTTC
size: -; J: TRBJ2-5; V: TRBV18; D: -; CDR3: CASSQRQISETQYF; DNA: TGTGCCAGCTCACAGAGACAGATTTCCGAGACCCAGTACTTC
size: many; J: TRBJ2-1; V: TRBV18; D: -; CDR3: CASSPRVGENSYNEQFF; DNA: TGTGCCAGCTCACCAAGGGTGGGGGAAAACTCCTACAATGAGCAGTTCTTC
size: -; J: TRBJ1-2; V: TRBV27; D: -; CDR3: CASILRLQKGSYGYTF; DNA: TGTGCCAGCATTTTGAGGTTACAGAAGGGGTCGTATGGCTACACCTTC
size: -; J: TRBJ2-1; V: TRBV20-1; D: TRBD2; CDR3: CSAIDRLAGAIYNEQFF; DNA: TGCAGTGCTATCGACCGACTAGCGGGGGCGATCTACAATGAGCAGTTCTTC
size: many; J: TRBJ2-6; V: TRBV5-5; D: -; CDR3: CASRWTWASGANVLTF; DNA: TGTGCCAGCAGGTGGACATGGGCCTCTGGGGCCAACGTCCTGACTTTC
size: many; J: TRBJ2-3; V: TRBV20-1; D: -; CDR3: CSARDAGSSTDTQYF; DNA: TGCAGTGCTAGAGATGCAGGGAGTAGCACAGATACGCAGTATTTT
size: many; J: TRBJ1-5; V: TRBV6-1; D: TRBD1; CDR3: CASSEGTGFRNQPQHF; DNA: TGTGCCAGCAGTGAGGGGACAGGGTTTCGCAATCAGCCCCAGCATTTT
size: many; J: TRBJ2-7; V: TRBV5-1; D: -; CDR3: CASSIGSESEQYF; DNA: TGCGCCAGCAGCATTGGCTCGGAGTCCGAGCAGTACTTC
size: few; J: TRBJ2-3; V: TRBV7-9; D: -; CDR3: CASSWGRSSTDTQYF; DNA: TGTGCCAGCAGCTGGGGGCGATCTAGCACAGATACGCAGTATTTT
size: -; J: TRBJ2-7; V: TRBV27; D: TRBD2; CDR3: CASSISGRGPEQSF; DNA: TGTGCCAGCAGTATTAGCGGGAGGGGCCCCGAGCAGTCCTTC
size: many; J: TRBJ2-2; V: TRBV3-1; D: -; CDR3: CASSQGDSNTGELFF; DNA: TGTGCCAGCAGCCAAGGGGACTCAAACACCGGGGAGCTGTTTTTT
size: few; J: TRBJ1-2; V: TRBV9; D: -; CDR3: CASNPDSSNGYTF; DNA: TGTGCCAGCAACCCCGACAGTTCTAATGGCTACACCTTC
size: many; J: TRBJ1-2; V: TRBV7-2; D: -; CDR3: CASRGGQLPYGYTF; DNA: TGTGCCAGCAGGGGGGGGCAACTTCCTTATGGCTACACCTTC
size: few; J: TRBJ2-2; V: TRBV5-5; D: -; CDR3: CASSVQGLGTGELFF; DNA: TGTGCCAGCAGCGTGCAGGGGTTGGGGACCGGGGAGCTGTTTTTT
size: many; J: TRBJ1-1; V: TRBV12-3/TRBV12-4; D: TRBD1; CDR3: CASIQKGAGDPEAFF; DNA: TGTGCCAGCATCCAAAAGGGGGCGGGGGACCCTGAAGCTTTCTTT
size: many; J: TRBJ2-1; V: TRBV29-1; D: -; CDR3: CSVESLSHTGPYNEQFF; DNA: TGCAGCGTTGAATCTTTGAGTCACACAGGTCCCTACAATGAGCAGTTCTTC
size: many; J: TRBJ2-3; V: TRBV10-1; D: TRBD2; CDR3: CASSGLAGGYDTQYF; DNA: TGCGCCAGCAGTGGACTAGCGGGGGGATACGATACGCAGTATTTT
size: -; J: TRBJ2-3; V: TRBV4-2; D: TRBD2; CDR3: CASSQVTSGSDTQYF; DNA: TGTGCCAGCAGCCAAGTGACTAGCGGGAGTGATACGCAGTATTTT
size: many; J: TRBJ1-2; V: TRBV29-1; D: -; CDR3: CSVGGGLYYGYTF; DNA: TGCAGCGTTGGCGGGGGGTTGTACTATGGCTACACCTTC
size: many; J: TRBJ2-1; V: TRBV5-1; D: -; CDR3: CASSSDPLNEQFF; DNA: TGCGCCAGCAGCTCGGACCCCCTGAATGAGCAGTTCTTC
size: many; J: TRBJ1-2; V: TRBV28; D: -; CDR3: CASSRDNRNYGYTF; DNA: TGTGCCAGCAGTAGAGACAACCGGAACTATGGCTACACCTTC
size: few; J: TRBJ2-1; V: TRBV11-1; D: TRBD2; CDR3: CASSLDSPLLAGVYNEQFF; DNA: TGTGCCAGCAGCTTAGATAGTCCCTTACTAGCGGGCGTCTACAATGAGCAGTTCTTC
size: many; J: TRBJ2-1; V: TRBV4-2; D: TRBD1; CDR3: CASSRRQGEHSYNEQFF; DNA: TGTGCCAGCAGCCGCCGTCAGGGGGAGCACTCCTACAATGAGCAGTTCTTC
size: few; J: TRBJ1-4; V: TRBV5-1; D: TRBD1; CDR3: CASSQDREHEKLFF; DNA: TGCGCCAGCAGCCAAGACAGGGAGCATGAAAAACTGTTTTTT
size: many; J: TRBJ1-5; V: TRBV20-1; D: TRBD1; CDR3: CSARELGQVRGQPQHF; DNA: TGCAGTGCTAGAGAACTCGGACAGGTCCGGGGTCAGCCCCAGCATTTT
size: many; J: TRBJ1-5; V: TRBV30; D: -; CDR3: CAWSEGGNQPQHF; DNA: TGTGCCTGGAGTGAGGGGGGCAATCAGCCCCAGCATTTT
size: many; J: TRBJ1-5; V: TRBV20-1; D: TRBD1; CDR3: CSARQTGGNQPQHF; DNA: TGCAGTGCTAGACAGACAGGGGGCAATCAGCCCCAGCATTTT
size: -; J: TRBJ2-2; V: TRBV7-2; D: TRBD2; CDR3: CASSLGGLETGELFF; DNA: TGTGCCAGCAGCTTAGGGGGACTAGAAACCGGGGAGCTGTTTTTT
size: -; J: TRBJ1-1; V: TRBV2; D: -; CDR3: CASSEEGVNTEAFF; DNA: TGTGCCAGCAGTGAAGAAGGAGTGAACACTGAAGCTTTCTTT
size: -; J: TRBJ2-1; V: TRBV5-6; D: -; CDR3: CASSFLTSSQPNEQFF; DNA: TGTGCCAGCAGCTTTCTGACTAGTTCCCAACCCAATGAGCAGTTCTTC
size: few; J: TRBJ1-4; V: TRBV4-1; D: TRBD1; CDR3: CASSPDREQYNEKLFF; DNA: TGCGCCAGCAGCCCCGACAGGGAACAATATAACGAAAAACTGTTTTTT
size: many; J: TRBJ2-1; V: TRBV20-1; D: TRBD2; CDR3: CSARALAVNEQFF; DNA: TGCAGTGCTAGGGCGCTAGCGGTTAATGAGCAGTTCTTC
size: many; J: TRBJ2-7; V: TRBV5-1; D: -; CDR3: CASSIHEGYEQYF; DNA: TGCGCCAGCAGTATCCATGAGGGCTACGAGCAGTACTTC